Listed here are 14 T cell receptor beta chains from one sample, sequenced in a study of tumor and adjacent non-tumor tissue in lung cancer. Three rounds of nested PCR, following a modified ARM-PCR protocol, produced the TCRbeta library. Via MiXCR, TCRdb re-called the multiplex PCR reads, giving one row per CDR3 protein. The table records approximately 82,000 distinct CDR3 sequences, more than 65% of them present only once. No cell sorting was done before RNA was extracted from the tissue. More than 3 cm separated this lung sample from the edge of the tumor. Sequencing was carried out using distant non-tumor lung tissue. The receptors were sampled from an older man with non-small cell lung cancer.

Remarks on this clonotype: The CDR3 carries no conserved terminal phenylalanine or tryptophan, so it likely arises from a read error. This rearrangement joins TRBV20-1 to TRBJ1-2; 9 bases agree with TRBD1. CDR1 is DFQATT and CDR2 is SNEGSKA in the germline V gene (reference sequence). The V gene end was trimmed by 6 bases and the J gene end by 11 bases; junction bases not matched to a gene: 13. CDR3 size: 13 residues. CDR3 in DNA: TGCAGTGCGAAGACAGGGGGTTCGAGTGGATACACCTTA. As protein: CSAKTGGSSGYTL.

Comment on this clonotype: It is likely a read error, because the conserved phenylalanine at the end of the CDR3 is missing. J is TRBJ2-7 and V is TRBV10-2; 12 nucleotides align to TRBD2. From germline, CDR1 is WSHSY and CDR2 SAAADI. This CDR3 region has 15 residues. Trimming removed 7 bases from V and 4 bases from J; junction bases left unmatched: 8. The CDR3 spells CASTGTSGSEYEQYY. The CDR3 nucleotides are TGCGCCAGCACCGGGACTAGCGGGTCCGAATACGAGCAGTACTAC.

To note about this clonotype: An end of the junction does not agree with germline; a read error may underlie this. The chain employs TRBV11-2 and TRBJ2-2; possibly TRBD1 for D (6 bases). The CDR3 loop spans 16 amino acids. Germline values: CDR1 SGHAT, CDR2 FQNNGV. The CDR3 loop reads CASSLVGAGVVGEPFF. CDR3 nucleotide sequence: TGTGCTAGCAGCTTAGTGGGCGCAGGGGTTGTCGGGGAGCCGTTTTTT.

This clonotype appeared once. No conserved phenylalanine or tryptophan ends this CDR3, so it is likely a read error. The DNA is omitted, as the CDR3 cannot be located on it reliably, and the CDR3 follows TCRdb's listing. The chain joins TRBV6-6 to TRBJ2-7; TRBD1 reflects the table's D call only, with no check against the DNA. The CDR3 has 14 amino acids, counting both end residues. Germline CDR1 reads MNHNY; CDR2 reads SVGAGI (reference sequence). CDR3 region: CASSWDRTSYEQYL.

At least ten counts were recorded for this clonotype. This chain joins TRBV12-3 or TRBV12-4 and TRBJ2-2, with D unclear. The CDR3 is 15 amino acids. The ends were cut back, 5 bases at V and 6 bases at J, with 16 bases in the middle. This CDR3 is CASSPQHGKAGELFF. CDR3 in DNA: TGTGCCAGCAGTCCACAACATGGGAAAGCCGGGGAGCTGTTTTTT.

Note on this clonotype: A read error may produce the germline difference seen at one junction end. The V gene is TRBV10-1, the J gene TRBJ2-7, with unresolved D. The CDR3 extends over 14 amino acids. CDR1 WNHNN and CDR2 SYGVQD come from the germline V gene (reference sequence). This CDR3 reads CASSEPMSPYQQYF. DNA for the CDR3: TGCGCCAGCAGTGAACCCATGTCCCCATACCAGCAGTATTTC.

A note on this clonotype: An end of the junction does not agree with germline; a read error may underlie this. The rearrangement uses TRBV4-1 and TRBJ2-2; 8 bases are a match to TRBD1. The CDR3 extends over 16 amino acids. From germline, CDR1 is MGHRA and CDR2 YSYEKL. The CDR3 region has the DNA TGTGCCAGCAGCCAAGATATCAGCAGGGGGCTCGGGAAGCTGTTTTTT. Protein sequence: CASSQDISRGLGKLFF.

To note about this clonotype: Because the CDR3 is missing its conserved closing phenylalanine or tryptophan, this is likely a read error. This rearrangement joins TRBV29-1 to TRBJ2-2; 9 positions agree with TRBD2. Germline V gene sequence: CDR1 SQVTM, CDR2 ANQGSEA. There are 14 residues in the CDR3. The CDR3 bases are TGTAGCGCATTAGGGACTAGCTTCACCGGGGAGCTGTTTTAT. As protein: CSALGTSFTGELFY.

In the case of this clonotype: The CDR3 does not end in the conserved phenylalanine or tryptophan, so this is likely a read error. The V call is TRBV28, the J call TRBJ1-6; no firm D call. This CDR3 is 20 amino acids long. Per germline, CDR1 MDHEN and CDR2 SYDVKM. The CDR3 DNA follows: TGTGCCATCAGTCCTACCTGGCAGTTTTATCATAACTTCGATAATTCACCCCTCCACATT. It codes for CAISPTWQFYHNFDNSPLHI.

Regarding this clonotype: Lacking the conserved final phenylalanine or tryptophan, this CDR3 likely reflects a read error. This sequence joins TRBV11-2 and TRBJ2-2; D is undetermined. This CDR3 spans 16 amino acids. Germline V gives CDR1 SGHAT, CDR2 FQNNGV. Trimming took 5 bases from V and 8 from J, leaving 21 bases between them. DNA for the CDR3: TGTGCCAGCAGCCTAGTGGGCACACGGGTTGCTGGGGAGCTGTTTATT. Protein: CASSLVGTRVAGELFI.

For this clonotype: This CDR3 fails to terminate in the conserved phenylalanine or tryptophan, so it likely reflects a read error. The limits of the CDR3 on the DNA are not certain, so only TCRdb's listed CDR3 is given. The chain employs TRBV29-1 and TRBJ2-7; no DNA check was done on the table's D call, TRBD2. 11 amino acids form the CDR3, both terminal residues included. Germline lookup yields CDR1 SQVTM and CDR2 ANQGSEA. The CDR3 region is CSARTSGMFFL.

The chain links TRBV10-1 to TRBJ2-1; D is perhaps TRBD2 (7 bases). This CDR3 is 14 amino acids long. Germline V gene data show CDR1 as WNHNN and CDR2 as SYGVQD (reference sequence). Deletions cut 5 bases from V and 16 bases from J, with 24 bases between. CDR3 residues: CASSPGGSYNAQFF. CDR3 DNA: TGCGCCAGCAGTCCGGGGGGCTCCTACAATGCGCAATTCTTC.

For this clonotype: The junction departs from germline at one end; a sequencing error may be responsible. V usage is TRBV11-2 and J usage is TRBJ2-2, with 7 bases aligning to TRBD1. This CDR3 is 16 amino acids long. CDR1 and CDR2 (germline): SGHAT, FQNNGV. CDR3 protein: CAISSVGTGVAGELFF. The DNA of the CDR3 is TGTGCCATCAGCTCAGTGGGCACAGGGGTAGCCGGGGAGCTGTTTTTT.

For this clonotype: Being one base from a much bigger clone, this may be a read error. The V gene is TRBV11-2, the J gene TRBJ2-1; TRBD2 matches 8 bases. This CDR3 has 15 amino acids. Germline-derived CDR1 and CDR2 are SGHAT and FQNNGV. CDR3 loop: CASSFTSGSCNEQFF. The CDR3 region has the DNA TGTGCCAGCAGCTTCACTAGCGGCTCCTGCAATGAGCAGTTCTTC.